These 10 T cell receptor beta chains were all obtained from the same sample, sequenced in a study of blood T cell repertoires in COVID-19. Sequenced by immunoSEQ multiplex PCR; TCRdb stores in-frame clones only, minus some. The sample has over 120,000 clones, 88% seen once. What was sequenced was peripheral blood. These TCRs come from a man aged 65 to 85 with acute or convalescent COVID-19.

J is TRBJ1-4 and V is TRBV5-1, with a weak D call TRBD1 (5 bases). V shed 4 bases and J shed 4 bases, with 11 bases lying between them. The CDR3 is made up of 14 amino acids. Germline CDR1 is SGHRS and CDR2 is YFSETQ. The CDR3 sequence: CASSPDSFNEKLFF. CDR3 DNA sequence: TGCGCCAGCAGCCCCGACAGTTTTAATGAAAAACTGTTTTTT.

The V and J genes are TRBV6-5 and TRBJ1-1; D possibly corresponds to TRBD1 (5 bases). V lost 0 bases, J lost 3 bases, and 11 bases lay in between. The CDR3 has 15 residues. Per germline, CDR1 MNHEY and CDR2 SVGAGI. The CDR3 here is CASSYSGQGYTEAFF. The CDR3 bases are TGTGCCAGCAGTTACTCGGGGCAAGGATACACTGAAGCTTTCTTT.

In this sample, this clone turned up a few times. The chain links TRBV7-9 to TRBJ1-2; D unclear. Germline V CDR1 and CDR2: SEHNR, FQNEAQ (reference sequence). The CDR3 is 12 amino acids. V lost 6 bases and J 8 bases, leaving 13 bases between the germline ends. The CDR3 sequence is CASRPSVGGYTF. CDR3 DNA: TGTGCCAGCAGGCCTAGCGTCGGCGGCTACACCTTC.

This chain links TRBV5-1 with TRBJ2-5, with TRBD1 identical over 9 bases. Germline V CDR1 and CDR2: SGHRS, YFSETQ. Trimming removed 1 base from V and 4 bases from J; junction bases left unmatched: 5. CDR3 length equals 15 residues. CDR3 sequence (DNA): TGCGCCAGCAGCTTGAGACAGGGGGGAGGAGAGACCCAGTACTTC. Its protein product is CASSLRQGGGETQYF. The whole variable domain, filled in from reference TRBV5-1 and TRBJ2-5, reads KAGVTQTPRYLIKTRGQQVTLSCSPISGHRSVSWYQQTPGQGLQFLFEYFSETQRNKGNFPGRFSGRQFSNSRSEMNVSTLELGDSALYLCASSLRQGGGETQYFGPGTRLLVL.

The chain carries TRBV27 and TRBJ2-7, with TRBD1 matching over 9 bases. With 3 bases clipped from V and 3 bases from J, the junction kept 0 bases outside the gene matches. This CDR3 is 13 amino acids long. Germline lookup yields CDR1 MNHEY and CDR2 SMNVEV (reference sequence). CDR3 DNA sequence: TGTGCCAGCAGTTTGACAGGGGGCTACGAGCAGTACTTC. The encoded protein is CASSLTGGYEQYF.

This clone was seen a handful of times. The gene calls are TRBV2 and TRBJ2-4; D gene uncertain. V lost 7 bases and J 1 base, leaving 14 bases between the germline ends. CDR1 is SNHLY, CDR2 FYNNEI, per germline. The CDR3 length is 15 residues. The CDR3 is CASTPSSVAKNIQYF. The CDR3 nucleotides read TGTGCCAGCACCCCTTCTTCCGTGGCCAAAAACATTCAGTACTTC.

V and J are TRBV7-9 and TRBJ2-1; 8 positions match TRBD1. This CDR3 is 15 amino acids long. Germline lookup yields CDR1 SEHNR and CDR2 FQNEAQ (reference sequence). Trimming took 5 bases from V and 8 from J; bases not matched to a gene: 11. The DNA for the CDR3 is TGTGCCAGCAGCCAATGGGGACAGGTGCTTCATGAGCAGTTCTTC. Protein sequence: CASSQWGQVLHEQFF.

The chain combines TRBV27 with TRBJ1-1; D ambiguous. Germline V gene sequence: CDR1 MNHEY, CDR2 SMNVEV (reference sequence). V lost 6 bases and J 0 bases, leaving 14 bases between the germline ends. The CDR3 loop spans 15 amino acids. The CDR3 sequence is CASSGAGRMNTEAFF. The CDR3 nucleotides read TGTGCCAGCAGCGGTGCCGGCAGGATGAACACTGAAGCTTTCTTT.

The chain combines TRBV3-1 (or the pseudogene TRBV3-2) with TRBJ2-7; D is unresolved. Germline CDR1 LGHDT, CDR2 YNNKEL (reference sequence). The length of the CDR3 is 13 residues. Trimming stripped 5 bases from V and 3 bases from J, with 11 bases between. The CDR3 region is CASSGRGGYEQYF. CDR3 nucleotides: TGTGCCAGCAGCGGAAGAGGTGGCTACGAGCAGTACTTC.

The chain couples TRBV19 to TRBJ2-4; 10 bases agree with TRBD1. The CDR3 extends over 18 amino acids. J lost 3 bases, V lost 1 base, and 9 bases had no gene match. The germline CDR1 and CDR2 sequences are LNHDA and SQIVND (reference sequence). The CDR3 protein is CASSIGLRQGASKNIQYF. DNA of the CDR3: TGTGCCAGTAGTATAGGACTCCGACAGGGGGCGAGCAAAAACATTCAGTACTTC.